The present T cell receptor beta chain was sequenced within a study of cytomegalovirus exposure and HLA in healthy donors. As for the study in general: Genotyping showed roughly 83% of roughly 400 donors falling in the Caucasian-associated ancestry cluster.

PCR primers comprised 60 Vbeta and 13 Jbeta primers. Only in-frame clones appear in the TCRdb table, and some are missing; sequencing was by immunoSEQ multiplex PCR. The sample records roughly 130,000 clones, roughly 70% being singletons. CDR3 length: 13 residues. The ends were cut back, 2 bases at V and 9 bases at J, with 12 bases in the middle. Germline CDR1 is SGHRS and CDR2 is YFSETQ. The sequence derives from a man between 40 and 49 years old in good health and CMV-seropositive. This chain connects TRBV5-1 to TRBJ2-1; D is uncertain. The sample was PBMCs. The DNA for the CDR3 is TGCGCCAGCAGCTTAATAGTGGTCGGTGAGCAGTTCTTC. Amino acids: CASSLIVVGEQFF.